These 26 T cell receptor beta chains were sequenced from one sample in a study of blood T cell repertoires in COVID-19. The table came from immunoSEQ multiplex PCR; TCRdb's copy has only in-frame clones and leaves some out. This sample has 100,000 to 130,000 clones, with around 89% found just once. The sequenced sample consisted of peripheral blood. All receptors come from a man aged 40-49 years with active or convalescent COVID-19.

The CDR3, as DNA: TGTGCCAGCAGCTTAAGGTCTGACCAGCGGGAAGGAAATGAGCAGTTCTTC. Translation gives CASSLRSDQREGNEQFF. V usage is TRBV11-2 and J usage is TRBJ2-1, with TRBD2 matching over 7 bases. Looked up from germline, CDR1 is SGHAT and CDR2 is FQNNGV. CDR3 size: 17 residues. The J segment lost 7 bases and the V segment lost 2 bases, leaving 14 bases of the junction unmatched. Supplemented by reference TRBV11-2 and TRBJ2-1, the full variable domain reads EAGVAQSPRYKIIEKRQSVAFWCNPISGHATLYWYQQILGQGPKLLIQFQNNGVVDDSQLPKDRFSAERLKGVDSTLKIQPAKLEDSAVYLCASSLRSDQREGNEQFFGPGTRLTVL.

Concerning this clone itself: Mismatch with germline at one junction end may stem from a read error. V gene TRBV28 combines with J gene TRBJ1-2, with D hard to call. The CDR3 spans 13 residues. The germline V gene encodes CDR1 MDHEN and CDR2 SYDVKM. In DNA form, the CDR3 reads TGTGCCAGCAGTCCCCCACTCGCAAGGGAGAGGATATTC. Its translation: CASSPPLARERIF.

V gene TRBV28 combines with J gene TRBJ1-6; D not resolved. Trimming took 7 bases from V and 0 from J, leaving 13 bases between them. Germline V gene lookup returns CDR1 MDHEN and CDR2 SYDVKM. The CDR3 contains 16 residues. The CDR3 sequence: CASTVKRSSYNSPLHF. DNA of the CDR3: TGTGCCAGCACCGTTAAGCGGAGCTCCTATAATTCACCCCTCCACTTT. Full variable domain (outside the CDR3, taken from reference TRBV28 and TRBJ1-6): DVKVTQSSRYLVKRTGEKVFLECVQDMDHENMFWYRQDPGLGLRLIYFSYDVKMKEKGDIPEGYSVSREKKERFSLILESASTNQTSMYLCASTVKRSSYNSPLHFGNGTRLTVT.

The chain recombines TRBV30 with TRBJ1-2; D may be TRBD1 (6 bases). The V and J ends lost 0 bases and 1 base respectively, with 18 bases between them. The germline gives CDR1 GTSNPN, CDR2 SVGIG (reference sequence). CDR3 length: 17 amino acids. CDR3 in DNA: TGTGCCTGGAGTGTAGGTGGGGCAGGGGCCCGTAACTATGGCTACACCTTC. This codes for CAWSVGGAGARNYGYTF.

This CDR3 is CASSSRGSNEKLFF. In DNA, the CDR3 is TGTGCCAGCAGCTCCCGGGGGAGTAATGAAAAACTGTTTTTT. V and J are TRBV5-5 and TRBJ1-4, with D possibly being TRBD1 (5 bases). This CDR3 is built from 14 residues. CDR1 SGHKS and CDR2 YYEKEE come from the germline V gene (reference sequence). The V end lost 3 bases, the J end lost 4 bases, and 10 bases lay between the germline ends.

This clone appeared a few times. The J gene is TRBJ2-7, the V gene TRBV7-9, with D tentatively TRBD1 (5 bases). Germline CDR1 is SEHNR and CDR2 is FQNEAQ (reference sequence). The V end was cut by 4 bases, the J end by 4 bases, with 20 bases between. The CDR3 extends over 16 amino acids. CDR3 region: CASSSRQGQGLYEQYF. CDR3 nucleotide sequence: TGTGCCAGCAGCTCTAGACAAGGCCAGGGTTTGTACGAGCAGTACTTC.

This chain links TRBV7-9 with TRBJ2-7; TRBD1 is a possible D gene (5 bases). Germline V lookup: CDR1 SEHNR, CDR2 FQNEAQ (reference sequence). V lost 1 base and J lost 5, with 12 bases in between. CDR3 length: 14 amino acids. DNA of the CDR3: TGTGCCAGCAGCTTAGTCCCGACAGAGCACGAGCAGTACTTC. Its translation: CASSLVPTEHEQYF.

Note on this clone: Sequence at one end of the junction differs from germline and may be a read error. The genes are TRBV10-3 and TRBJ1-6; D remains ambiguous. Germline-derived CDR1 and CDR2 are ENHRY and SYGVKD. This CDR3 is built from 13 residues. In DNA form, the CDR3 reads TGTGCCATCTCCCTGTCAGATAACTCACCCCTCCACTTT. Amino acids: CAISLSDNSPLHF.

The chain has TRBV28 and TRBJ2-1, with 9 bases lining up with TRBD1. This CDR3 is built from 16 residues. Germline loops: CDR1 MDHEN, CDR2 SYDVKM. V lost 4 bases to trimming and J lost 6 bases; unmatched junction nucleotides: 10. The CDR3 DNA is TGTGCCAGCAGTTATCGGGGGACAGGGTTGTTCAATGAGCAGTTCTTC. Translating gives CASSYRGTGLFNEQFF.

The table lists this clone with a few counts. V and J are TRBV7-2 and TRBJ2-1; 8 nucleotides line up with TRBD1. V was pared by 7 bases and J by 4 bases, with 6 bases of the junction left unmatched. The CDR3 extends over 14 amino acids. The germline gives CDR1 SGHTA, CDR2 FQGNSA. Here the CDR3 DNA reads TGTGCCAGCACTCAGGGGGCAGCTTACAATGAGCAGTTCTTC. It is translated as CASTQGAAYNEQFF.

At least ten counts were recorded for this clone. V is TRBV2 and J is TRBJ1-1; perhaps TRBD1 as D (6 bases). Germline-derived CDR1 and CDR2 are SNHLY and FYNNEI. This CDR3 is 15 amino acids long. The V and J ends lost 3 bases and 3 bases respectively, with 14 bases between them. The CDR3 reads CASSDWGLGDTEAFF. The CDR3 coding sequence is TGTGCCAGCAGTGATTGGGGGCTAGGTGACACTGAAGCTTTCTTT.

J is TRBJ2-3 and V is TRBV6-1; TRBD2 aligns across 16 bases. Germline trimming cut 0 bases from V and 0 bases from J; bases unmatched to any gene: 9. The CDR3 is 21 residues long. Germline V gene sequence: CDR1 MNHNS, CDR2 SASEGT. CDR3 bases: TGTGCCAGCAGTGAAGCTCCGGGACTAGCGGGAGGGCCTCCAAGCACAGATACGCAGTATTTT. Protein product: CASSEAPGLAGGPPSTDTQYF.

The chain recombines TRBV27 with TRBJ1-1, with D uncertain. The length of the CDR3 is 12 residues. Trimming left V 5 bases short and J 7 bases short, with 11 bases between. Germline assignment: CDR1 MNHEY and CDR2 SMNVEV (reference sequence). CDR3 nucleotide sequence: TGTGCCAGCAGTATCGGAGGCTTTGAAGCTTTCTTT. Protein product: CASSIGGFEAFF.

The DNA for the CDR3 is TGTGCCAGTATTGGGGGACAGGGACAGTATTTT. Protein: CASIGGQGQYF. This chain joins TRBV19 and TRBJ2-3; TRBD1 agrees at 9 bases. The V gene end was trimmed by 7 bases and the J gene end by 12 bases; junction bases not matched to a gene: 5. The CDR3 length is 11 residues. Germline V lookup: CDR1 LNHDA, CDR2 SQIVND (reference sequence).

The CDR3 coding sequence is TGTGCCAGCAGTTACTTGGGGGCCCCATTTGACTACGAGCAGTACTTC. It specifies CASSYLGAPFDYEQYF. The chain joins TRBV6-2 or TRBV6-3 to TRBJ2-7, with D possibly being TRBD1 (6 bases). Germline values: CDR1 MNHEY, CDR2 SVGEGT. The CDR3 runs to 16 residues. V dropped 1 base and J dropped 3 bases, with 16 bases sitting between them.

This clone was seen only once. The chain joins TRBV28 to TRBJ1-5, with D possibly matching TRBD1 (5 bases). Trimming shortened V by 10 bases and J by 1 base, and 11 bases separated the two germline ends. Germline CDR1 MDHEN, CDR2 SYDVKM. The CDR3 extends over 13 amino acids. The CDR3 reads CATRPGSNQPQHF. The CDR3 DNA sequence: TGTGCCACCCGCCCAGGGAGCAATCAGCCCCAGCATTTT.

J is TRBJ1-5 and V is TRBV2; tentatively, D is TRBD1 (5 bases). The CDR3 is 15 amino acids. Germline V gene lookup returns CDR1 SNHLY and CDR2 FYNNEI. The V and J ends lost 4 bases and 0 bases respectively, with 10 bases between them. CDR3 nucleotide sequence: TGTGCCAGCAGTGTGGAAGGGGTTAGCAATCAGCCCCAGCATTTT. This codes for CASSVEGVSNQPQHF.

Written as DNA, the CDR3 is TGCGCCAGCAGCCAGGGCCCGGTGAACACTGAAGCTTTCTTT. This codes for CASSQGPVNTEAFF. The chain has TRBV4-1 and TRBJ1-1; D unresolved. V shed 3 bases and J shed 0 bases, with 8 bases lying between them. The CDR3 contains 14 residues. Germline V gives CDR1 MGHRA, CDR2 YSYEKL.

V usage is TRBV6-5 and J usage is TRBJ1-1; the D gene is possibly TRBD1 (6 bases). This CDR3 is 15 amino acids long. Germline loops: CDR1 MNHEY, CDR2 SVGAGI. V was clipped by 5 bases and J by 0 bases, with 13 bases between them. The CDR3 protein is CASSQTGQLNTEAFF. The CDR3 region has the DNA TGTGCCAGCAGTCAGACTGGACAGCTGAACACTGAAGCTTTCTTT.

This rearrangement joins TRBV10-3 to TRBJ2-7; 9 positions agree with TRBD1. Trimming removed 0 bases from V and 4 bases from J; junction bases left unmatched: 4. CDR1 and CDR2 (germline): ENHRY, SYGVKD. The length of the CDR3 is 15 residues. The CDR3 loop is CAISESLTGGYEQYF. The CDR3 nucleotides are TGTGCCATCAGTGAGTCGTTGACAGGGGGATACGAGCAGTACTTC.

The chain links TRBV15 to TRBJ1-5; D is unclear. CDR1 is LNHNV and CDR2 is YYDKDF in the germline V gene (reference sequence). V lost 3 bases, J lost 0 bases, and 12 bases lay in between. The CDR3 consists of 16 residues. The CDR3: CATSRGYEGSNQPQHF. The DNA for the CDR3 is TGTGCCACCAGCAGGGGGTACGAGGGTAGCAATCAGCCCCAGCATTTT.

The rearrangement links TRBV30 to TRBJ2-7; D not certain. Germline V gene lookup returns CDR1 GTSNPN and CDR2 SVGIG (reference sequence). There are 13 residues in the CDR3. V lost 4 bases and J lost 0, with 10 bases in between. CDR3 coding DNA: TGTGCCTGGAAGGCGGCTAACTCCTACGAGCAGTACTTC. Protein: CAWKAANSYEQYF.

The chain joins TRBV9 to TRBJ2-7, with unresolved D. Trimming removed 0 bases from V and 3 bases from J, with 10 bases in between. The CDR3 is made up of 14 amino acids. CDR1 and CDR2 from the germline V gene are SGDLS and YYNGEE. CDR3 protein: CASSVGGENYEQYF. CDR3 DNA sequence: TGTGCCAGCAGCGTAGGTGGAGAAAACTACGAGCAGTACTTC.

Note on this clone: Sequence at one end of the junction differs from germline and may be a read error. The rearrangement uses TRBV7-2 and TRBJ1-1; D call uncertain. CDR3 length: 13 residues. Germline V gene sequence: CDR1 SGHTA, CDR2 FQGNSA. The CDR3 region is CASSLAPARGSIF. CDR3 DNA: TGTGCCAGCAGCTTAGCGCCAGCCCGAGGCTCAATCTTT.

This chain links TRBV7-6 with TRBJ2-5; 7 bases fit TRBD2. V gave up 6 bases and J gave up 3 bases; unmatched junction bases: 10. This CDR3 comprises 15 residues. In germline, CDR1 is SGHVS, CDR2 FNYEAQ. CDR3 coding DNA: TGTGCCAGCAGTTTAAGAGCGGGACTGAAAGAGACCCAGTACTTC. Protein sequence: CASSLRAGLKETQYF. The full variable domain, rest sourced from reference TRBV7-6 and TRBJ2-5, is GAGVSQSPRYKVTKRGQDVALRCDPISGHVSLYWYRQALGQGPEFLTYFNYEAQQDKSGLPNDRFSAERPEGSISTLTIQRTEQRDSAMYRCASSLRAGLKETQYFGPGTRLLVL.

As to this clone: This same CDR3 is encoded by further DNA sequences in the sample. This chain links TRBV9 with TRBJ1-1; D is possibly TRBD1 (6 bases). This CDR3 has 15 residues. Germline loops: CDR1 SGDLS, CDR2 YYNGEE. The germline V and J ends were trimmed by 0 bases and 2 bases, with 11 bases remaining between them. The CDR3 DNA follows: TGTGCCAGCAGCGTAGTAGGCAGGGGAAACACTGAAGCTTTCTTT. Encoded protein: CASSVVGRGNTEAFF.